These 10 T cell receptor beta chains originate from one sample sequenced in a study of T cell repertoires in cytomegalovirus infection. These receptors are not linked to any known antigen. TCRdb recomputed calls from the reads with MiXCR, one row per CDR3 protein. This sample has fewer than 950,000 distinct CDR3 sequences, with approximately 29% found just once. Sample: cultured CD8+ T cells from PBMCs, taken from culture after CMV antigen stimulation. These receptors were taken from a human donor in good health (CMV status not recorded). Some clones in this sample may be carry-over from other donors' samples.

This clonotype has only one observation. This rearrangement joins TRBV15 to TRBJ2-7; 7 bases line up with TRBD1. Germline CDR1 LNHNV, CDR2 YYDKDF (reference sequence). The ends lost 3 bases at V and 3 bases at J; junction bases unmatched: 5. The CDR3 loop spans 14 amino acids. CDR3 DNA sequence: TGTGCCACCAGCAGCGGCCGGGACAGCTACGAGCAGTACTTC. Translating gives CATSSGRDSYEQYF.

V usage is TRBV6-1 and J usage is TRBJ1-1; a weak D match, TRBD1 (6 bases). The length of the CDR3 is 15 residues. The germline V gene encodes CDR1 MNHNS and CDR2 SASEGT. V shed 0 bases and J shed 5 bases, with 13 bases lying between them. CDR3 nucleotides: TGTGCCAGCAGTGAAGCGACGGGGGGGCTGACTGAAGCTTTCTTT. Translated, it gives CASSEATGGLTEAFF.

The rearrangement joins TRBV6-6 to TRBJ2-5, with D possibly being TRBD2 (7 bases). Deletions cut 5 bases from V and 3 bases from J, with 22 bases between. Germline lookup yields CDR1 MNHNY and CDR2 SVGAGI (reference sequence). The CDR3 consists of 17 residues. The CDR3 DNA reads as TGTGCCAGCAGTGAACTCGGGGGGCCAGTCTTAGAAGAGACCCAGTACTTC. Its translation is CASSELGGPVLEETQYF.

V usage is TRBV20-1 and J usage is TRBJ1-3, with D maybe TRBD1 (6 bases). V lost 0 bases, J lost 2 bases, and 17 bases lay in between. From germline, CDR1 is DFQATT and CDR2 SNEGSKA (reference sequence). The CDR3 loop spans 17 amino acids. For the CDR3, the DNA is TGCAGTGCTAGAGATCTCGAACAGGGTTATACTGGAAACACCATATATTTT. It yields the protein CSARDLEQGYTGNTIYF.

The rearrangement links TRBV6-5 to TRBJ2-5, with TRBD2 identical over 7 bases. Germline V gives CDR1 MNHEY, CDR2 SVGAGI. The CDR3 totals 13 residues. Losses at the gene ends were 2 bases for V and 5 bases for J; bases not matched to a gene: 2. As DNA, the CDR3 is TGTGCCAGCAGTTACGGGGAGGGGGAGACCCAGTACTTC. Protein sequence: CASSYGEGETQYF.

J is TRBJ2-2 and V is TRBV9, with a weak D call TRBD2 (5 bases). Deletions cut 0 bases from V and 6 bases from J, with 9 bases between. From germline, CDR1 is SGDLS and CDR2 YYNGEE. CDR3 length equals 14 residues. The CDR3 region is CASSVGASPGELFF. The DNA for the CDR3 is TGTGCCAGCAGCGTAGGGGCTAGCCCCGGGGAGCTGTTTTTT. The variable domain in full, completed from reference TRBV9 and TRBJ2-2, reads DSGVTQTPKHLITATGQRVTLRCSPRSGDLSVYWYQQSLDQGLQFLIQYYNGEERAKGNILERFSAQQFPDLHSELNLSSLELGDSALYFCASSVGASPGELFFGEGSRLTVL.

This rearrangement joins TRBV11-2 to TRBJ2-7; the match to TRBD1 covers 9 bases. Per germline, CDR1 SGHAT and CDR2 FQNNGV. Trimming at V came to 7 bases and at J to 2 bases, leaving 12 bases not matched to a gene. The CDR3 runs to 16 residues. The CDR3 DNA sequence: TGTGCCAGCACCGAACTAGGGACAGGGAGGCCCTACGAGCAGTACTTC. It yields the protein CASTELGTGRPYEQYF.

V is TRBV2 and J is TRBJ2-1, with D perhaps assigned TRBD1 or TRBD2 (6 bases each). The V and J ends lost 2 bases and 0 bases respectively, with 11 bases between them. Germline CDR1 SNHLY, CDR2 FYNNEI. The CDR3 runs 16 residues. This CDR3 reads CASSEPGGHSYNEQFF. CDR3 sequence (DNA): TGTGCCAGCAGTGAACCCGGGGGCCACTCCTACAATGAGCAGTTCTTC.

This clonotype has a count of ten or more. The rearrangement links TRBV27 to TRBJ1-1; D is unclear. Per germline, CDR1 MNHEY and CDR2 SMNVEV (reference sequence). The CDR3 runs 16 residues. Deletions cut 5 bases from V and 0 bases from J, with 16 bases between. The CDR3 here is CASSPQGPTLNTEAFF. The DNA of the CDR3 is TGTGCCAGCAGTCCCCAAGGACCGACTTTGAACACTGAAGCTTTCTTT.

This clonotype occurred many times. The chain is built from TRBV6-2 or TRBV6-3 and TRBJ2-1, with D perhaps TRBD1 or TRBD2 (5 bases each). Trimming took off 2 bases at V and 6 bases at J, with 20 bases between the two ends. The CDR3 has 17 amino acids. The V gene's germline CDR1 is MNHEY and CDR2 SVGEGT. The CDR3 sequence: CASSYEPAGSFGNEQFF. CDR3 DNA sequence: TGTGCCAGCAGTTACGAACCGGCAGGGAGTTTTGGCAATGAGCAGTTCTTC.